Below, 17 T cell receptor beta chains from the same sample are listed, as sequenced in a study of blood T cells in healthy people across ages. Through a sample-barcoded 5' primer and a J-beta primer mix, a second PCR was run for about 6 to 11 cycles. One entry per CDR3 protein results from TCRdb running MiXCR on the 5' RACE reads. Here the sample spans fewer than 1,000,000 distinct CDR3 sequences, under 55% being singletons. Specimen: blood. Receptors were obtained from a man in his fifties or sixties in good health.

In DNA form, the CDR3 reads TGTGCCAGCAACACTGCGGGACTACAGCCTAATGAGCAGTTCTTC. This sequence encodes CASNTAGLQPNEQFF. This rearrangement joins TRBV12-3 or TRBV12-4 to TRBJ2-1; TRBD2 agrees at 7 bases. The CDR3 is 15 residues long. Trimming at V came to 7 bases and at J to 7 bases, leaving 13 bases not matched to a gene.

V and J are TRBV7-8 and TRBJ1-1; the match to TRBD1 covers 8 bases. CDR1 and CDR2 from the germline V gene are SGHVS and FQNEAQ. CDR3 length equals 18 residues. V lost 0 bases to trimming and J lost 0 bases; unmatched junction nucleotides: 9. This CDR3 reads CASSLAIGQGPMNTEAFF. The CDR3, as DNA: TGTGCCAGCAGCTTAGCGATTGGACAGGGACCCATGAACACTGAAGCTTTCTTT.

This chain links TRBV27 with TRBJ2-4; TRBD2 matches 8 bases. The closer fit of TRBJ2-7 to the DNA end suggests the J call may be wrong. The CDR3 spans 15 residues. The germline V gene has CDR1 MNHEY and CDR2 SMNVEV (reference sequence). In nucleotides, the CDR3 is TGTGCCAGCAGTCCTACCCCGGGACTAGCCTACGAGCAGTACTTC. This codes for CASSPTPGLAYEQYF.

This clonotype turned up a few times. V gene TRBV5-1 combines with J gene TRBJ2-3; 8 nucleotides line up with TRBD2. The CDR3 extends over 15 amino acids. The germline CDR1 and CDR2 sequences are SGHRS and YFSETQ. The V and J ends lost 5 bases and 6 bases, in that order; junction bases with no gene match: 11. The CDR3 here is CASRTTGTSQDTQYF. CDR3 nucleotides: TGCGCCAGCAGGACCACCGGGACTAGTCAGGATACGCAGTATTTT.

This clonotype has just a few counts. The chain uses TRBV4-3 and TRBJ1-4; D may be TRBD1 (6 bases). This CDR3 comprises 18 residues. The V end was cut by 0 bases, the J end by 3 bases, with 17 bases between. CDR1 LGHNA and CDR2 YSLEER come from the germline V gene. CDR3 in amino acids: CASSQDIGLDSSNEKLFF. The CDR3 nucleotides read TGCGCCAGCAGCCAAGATATTGGGTTGGACAGCTCTAATGAAAAACTGTTTTTT.

V gene TRBV7-9 combines with J gene TRBJ2-7; 7 nucleotides match TRBD1. The V gene's germline CDR1 is SEHNR and CDR2 FQNEAQ (reference sequence). V shed 7 bases and J 4 bases; nucleotides not matched to a gene: 10. The CDR3 is made up of 14 amino acids. In DNA form, the CDR3 reads TGTGCCAGCAACGAAGGGGGCGGATCATACGAGCAGTACTTC. This encodes CASNEGGGSYEQYF.

This clonotype was seen a few times. The chain links TRBV2 to TRBJ2-5; D unresolved. Trimming left V 8 bases short and J 5 bases short, with 9 bases between. The CDR3 sequence is 11 residues long. CDR1 SNHLY and CDR2 FYNNEI come from the germline V gene. Here the CDR3 reads CASEGSETQYF. The CDR3 DNA reads as TGTGCCAGCGAAGGGTCTGAGACCCAGTACTTC.

The V and J genes are TRBV6-2 or TRBV6-3 and TRBJ1-5, with D unclear. V was clipped by 5 bases and J by 5 bases, with 13 bases between them. Per germline, CDR1 MNHEY and CDR2 SVGEGT. The CDR3 runs to 14 residues. The CDR3 here is CASSDFEGHQPQHF. In DNA, the CDR3 is TGTGCCAGCAGTGATTTCGAGGGTCATCAGCCCCAGCATTTT.

This chain connects TRBV20-1 to TRBJ2-7; TRBD1 agrees at 10 bases. Looked up from germline, CDR1 is DFQATT and CDR2 is SNEGSKA (reference sequence). The CDR3 has 15 residues. After removal of 4 bases from V and 1 base from J, the junction contained 7 bases not matched to a gene. CDR3 sequence: CSAIPGTGDSYEQYF. For the CDR3, the DNA is TGCAGTGCTATACCCGGGACAGGGGATTCCTACGAGCAGTACTTC.

A few counts support this clonotype. The chain has TRBV20-1 and TRBJ2-7; a possible D gene is TRBD1 (5 bases). The CDR3 is made up of 14 amino acids. CDR1 and CDR2 from the germline V gene are DFQATT and SNEGSKA (reference sequence). V was cut by 3 bases and J by 0 bases, with 12 bases left in between. The CDR3 spells CSARVQGSSYEQYF. The CDR3 coding sequence is TGCAGTGCTAGGGTTCAGGGTAGCTCCTACGAGCAGTACTTC.

V and J are TRBV20-1 and TRBJ2-6; D not resolved. CDR3 length equals 16 residues. Germline CDR1 DFQATT, CDR2 SNEGSKA (reference sequence). The V and J ends lost 1 base and 6 bases respectively, with 16 bases between them. CDR3 loop: CSARGGTPKKANVLTF. In DNA, the CDR3 is TGCAGTGCTAGAGGAGGAACTCCCAAGAAGGCCAACGTCCTGACTTTC.

The gene calls are TRBV5-1 and TRBJ2-1; perhaps TRBD1 as D (5 bases). The CDR3 is 14 residues long. From germline, CDR1 is SGHRS and CDR2 YFSETQ. With 4 bases removed from V and 3 bases from J, the gap between germline ends came to 11 bases. CDR3 sequence (DNA): TGCGCCAGCAGCACACAGGCGAACTACAATGAGCAGTTCTTC. Its translation is CASSTQANYNEQFF.

The sample holds a few counts of this clonotype. The chain combines TRBV6-2 or TRBV6-3 with TRBJ1-2; unclear D gene. The V gene's germline CDR1 is MNHEY and CDR2 SVGEGT. V shed 3 bases and J shed 3 bases, with 11 bases lying between them. CDR3 size: 14 residues. Here the CDR3 DNA reads TGTGCCAGCAGTTATCCCGACATGGACTATGGCTACACCTTC. Amino acids: CASSYPDMDYGYTF.

The chain has TRBV15 and TRBJ2-4; D is unresolved. The end of the DNA is better explained by TRBJ2-7, so the J call may be wrong. The CDR3 is 13 amino acids. CDR1 LNHNV and CDR2 YYDKDF come from the germline V gene (reference sequence). In nucleotides, the CDR3 is TGTGCCACCAGCAGACCCAACACCGACGAGCAGTACTTC. Protein product: CATSRPNTDEQYF.

This clonotype has just a few counts. This rearrangement joins TRBV10-3 to TRBJ1-5, with 7 bases fitting TRBD1. The CDR3 contains 15 residues. V shed 4 bases, J shed 4 bases, and the junction held 7 bases outside the gene matches. Germline V gene sequence: CDR1 ENHRY, CDR2 SYGVKD. CDR3 loop: CAISVGRGQNQPQHF. CDR3 nucleotide sequence: TGTGCCATCAGTGTGGGACGGGGACAGAATCAGCCCCAGCATTTT.

This chain uses TRBV7-9 with TRBJ1-2; D gene unclear. The V gene lost 4 bases and the J gene lost 1 base, with 16 bases spanning the gap. This CDR3 is 16 amino acids long. Germline values: CDR1 SEHNR, CDR2 FQNEAQ (reference sequence). In DNA, the CDR3 is TGTGCCAGCAGCTCTTGGACCGGATCTATTAACTATGGCTACACCTTC. It encodes CASSSWTGSINYGYTF.

With respect to this clonotype: The junction differs from germline at one of its ends, possibly a read error. The CDR3 loop is CAGSPDVPNTGELFF. The CDR3 bases are TGTGCCGGCAGCCCGGACGTACCGAACACCGGGGAGCTGTTTTTT. The chain combines TRBV5-6 with TRBJ2-2; D is unclear. This CDR3 is built from 15 residues. Germline lookup yields CDR1 SGHDT and CDR2 YYEEEE.